Here is one T cell receptor beta chain with its context. The CDR3 covers 14 residues. J lost 6 bases, V lost 1 base, and 4 bases had no gene match. Per the germline V gene, CDR1 is MGHDK and CDR2 is SYGVNS. This specimen belongs to a study of cytomegalovirus exposure and HLA in healthy donors. Primers: 60 Vbeta forward and 13 Jbeta reverse. Only in-frame clones appear in the TCRdb table, and some are missing; sequencing was by immunoSEQ multiplex PCR. There are 65,000 to 85,000 clones in the sample; about four fifths occur only once, and 9.5% to 13% lies in the top ten. This sequence joins TRBV25-1 and TRBJ2-7; 9 nucleotides agree with TRBD1. This receptor was taken from a male donor in good health and CMV-seropositive. Sequencing used PBMCs. CDR3 DNA sequence: TGTGCCAGCAGTGAATTGGGACAGGGTAGCGAGCAGTACTTC. Translating it yields CASSELGQGSEQYF.